Each of the 2 T cell receptor beta chains below was sequenced from the same sample in a study of shared clonotypes between healthy human individuals. The assay was immunoSEQ multiplex PCR, and TCRdb's table has in-frame clones only and misses some. This table has 2,100,000 or so clones, roughly 95% appearing once. The sequencing input was naive CD4+ T cells sorted from blood. Specified subset: CD45RA+ positively selected. The receptor set was obtained from a man in his late teens or twenties in good health.

CDR3 nucleotides: TGTGCCAGCAGCGAACAGGGGCCTGTCCACGAGCAGTACTTC. Translation gives CASSEQGPVHEQYF. The V gene is TRBV6-5, the J gene TRBJ2-7; TRBD1 matches 7 bases. Trimming removed 6 bases from V and 5 bases from J; junction bases left unmatched: 10. CDR1 and CDR2 (germline): MNHEY, SVGAGI. This CDR3 region has 14 residues.

The count of this clone is one. The J gene is TRBJ2-7, the V gene TRBV5-6; D is perhaps TRBD1 (6 bases). Per the germline V gene, CDR1 is SGHDT and CDR2 is YYEEEE. Trimming took off 2 bases at V and 5 bases at J, with 14 bases between the two ends. CDR3 length equals 14 residues. The CDR3 region has the DNA TGTGCCAGCAGCTTCGGTACAGGGACGGACGAGCAGTACTTC. Translating gives CASSFGTGTDEQYF.